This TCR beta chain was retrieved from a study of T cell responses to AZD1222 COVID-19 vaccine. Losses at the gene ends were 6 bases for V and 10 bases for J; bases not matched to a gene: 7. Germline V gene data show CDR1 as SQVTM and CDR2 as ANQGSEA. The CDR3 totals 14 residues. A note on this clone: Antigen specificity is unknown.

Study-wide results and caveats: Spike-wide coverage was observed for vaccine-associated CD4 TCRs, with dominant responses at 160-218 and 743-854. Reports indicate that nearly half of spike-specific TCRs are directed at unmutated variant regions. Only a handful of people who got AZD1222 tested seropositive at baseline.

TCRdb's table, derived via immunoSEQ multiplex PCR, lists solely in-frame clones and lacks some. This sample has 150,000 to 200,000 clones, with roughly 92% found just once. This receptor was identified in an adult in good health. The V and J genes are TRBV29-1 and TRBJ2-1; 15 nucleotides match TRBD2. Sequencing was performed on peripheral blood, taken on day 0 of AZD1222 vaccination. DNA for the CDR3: TGCAGCGTATCAGGACTAGCGGGAGGGCGCGAGCAGTTCTTC. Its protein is CSVSGLAGGREQFF.